The sequence of this T cell receptor beta chain was determined in a study of T cells in Graves' hyperthyroidism and ophthalmopathy. Findings and limits, study-wide: Blood also carried most thyroid clonotypes expanded above 0.001. Ophthalmopathy prediction by the model preceded onset by a median roughly 6 months.

Germline V gives CDR1 MNHEY, CDR2 SVGAGI. V shed 3 bases and J shed 14 bases, with 17 bases lying between them. The length of the CDR3 is 14 residues. A word on this clonotype: What it recognizes is unknown.

Diagnoses rested on clinical symptoms, serum thyroxine and TRAb, thyroid ultrasound and orbital computed tomography. RNA transcripts provided the source from which TCR beta CDR3 regions were amplified. During a first-round RT-PCR of the TCR CDR3, the HTBI primer set was used. MiXCR, run by TCRdb on the multiplex PCR reads, gives a single entry per CDR3 protein. The sample includes a few hundred thousand distinct CDR3 sequences, around 46% of them seen just once. This TCR was recovered from an adult woman with Graves' disease, either hyperthyroidism or ophthalmopathy (not recorded which). The chain joins TRBV6-5 to TRBJ1-6, with D tentatively TRBD1 (5 bases). The sample was peripheral blood or thyroid tissue (not recorded which). The CDR3 sequence: CASSYSSSGATLHF. CDR3 coding DNA: TGTGCCAGCAGTTATTCTTCTAGTGGGGCAACCCTCCACTTT.